One and the same sample provided the 11 T cell receptor beta chains below, sequenced in a study of blood T cell repertoires in COVID-19. The table came from immunoSEQ multiplex PCR; TCRdb's copy has only in-frame clones and leaves some out. The sample yields more than 75,000 clones, over 75% seen once. The sequenced material came from peripheral blood. The receptor source for this set is a woman older than 75 with active or convalescent COVID-19.

This clone was seen only once. This chain uses TRBV5-5 with TRBJ1-5; D remains ambiguous. Germline lookup yields CDR1 SGHKS and CDR2 YYEKEE (reference sequence). The V end was cut by 1 base, the J end by 1 base, with 3 bases between. The CDR3 has 13 amino acids. CDR3 amino acids: CASSLSSNQPQHF. For the CDR3, the DNA is TGTGCCAGCAGCTTGAGCAGCAATCAGCCCCAGCATTTT.

The chain employs TRBV6-2 or TRBV6-3 and TRBJ2-2, with TRBD1 matching over 8 bases. V lost 6 bases to trimming and J lost 1 base; unmatched junction nucleotides: 7. CDR1 and CDR2 from the germline V gene are MNHEY and SVGEGT. The CDR3 has 16 amino acids. As DNA, the CDR3 is TGTGCCAGCAGCCCACTGGGACAGGAGAACACCGGGGAGCTGTTTTTT. Its translation is CASSPLGQENTGELFF.

This clone was observed once. This chain links TRBV19 with TRBJ2-2, with D perhaps TRBD1 (6 bases). This CDR3 is built from 13 residues. The V and J ends lost 10 bases and 8 bases respectively, with 17 bases between them. Looked up from germline, CDR1 is LNHDA and CDR2 is SQIVND (reference sequence). CDR3 DNA: TGTGCCACCTTAGACAGGCTTAAGGGGGAGCTGTTTTTT. The encoded protein is CATLDRLKGELFF. Using reference TRBV19 and TRBJ2-2 for the parts outside the CDR3, the full variable domain is DGGITQSPKYLFRKEGQNVTLSCEQNLNHDAMYWYRQDPGQGLRLIYYSQIVNDFQKGDIAEGYSVSREKKESFPLTVTSAQKNPTAFYLCATLDRLKGELFFGEGSRLTVL.

The J gene is TRBJ1-1, the V gene TRBV7-9; 8 positions agree with TRBD1. This CDR3 spans 16 amino acids. Looked up from germline, CDR1 is SEHNR and CDR2 is FQNEAQ (reference sequence). V trimming: 7 bases; J trimming: 0 bases; junction bases outside the gene matches: 10. In DNA form, the CDR3 reads TGTGCCAGCACCACGGACAGGGTGGCGCTGAACACTGAAGCTTTCTTT. The encoded protein is CASTTDRVALNTEAFF. Combining the CDR3 with reference TRBV7-9 and TRBJ1-1 gives the whole variable domain DTGVSQNPRHKITKRGQNVTFRCDPISEHNRLYWYRQTLGQGPEFLTYFQNEAQLEKSRLLSDRFSAERPKGSFSTLEIQRTEQGDSAMYLCASTTDRVALNTEAFFGQGTRLTVV.

Only one count was recorded for this clone. This chain joins TRBV11-1 and TRBJ1-1, with D uncertain. Trimming took 0 bases from V and 5 from J, leaving 7 bases between them. The germline gives CDR1 SGHAT, CDR2 FQDESV (reference sequence). This CDR3 region has 13 residues. The CDR3, as DNA: TGTGCCAGCAGCTTAGCCCCGGGGACTGAAGCTTTCTTT. Amino acid sequence: CASSLAPGTEAFF.

This chain uses TRBV5-1 with TRBJ1-5; no firm D call. The V gene's germline CDR1 is SGHRS and CDR2 YFSETQ. V lost 4 bases and J 5 bases, leaving 10 bases between the germline ends. The CDR3 runs to 13 residues. CDR3 in DNA: TGCGCCAGCAGCCTGGGTCATGATCAGCCCCAGCATTTT. The encoded protein is CASSLGHDQPQHF.

The chain is built from TRBV7-9 and TRBJ1-1; 7 bases are a match to TRBD1. V lost 5 bases to trimming and J lost 3 bases; unmatched junction nucleotides: 6. The V gene's germline CDR1 is SEHNR and CDR2 FQNEAQ (reference sequence). CDR3 length: 14 amino acids. This chain's CDR3 is CASSPGQRYTEAFF. As DNA, the CDR3 is TGTGCCAGCAGCCCGGGACAGAGGTACACTGAAGCTTTCTTT.

The chain employs TRBV2 and TRBJ1-5; 8 bases are a match to TRBD1. Germline CDR1 reads SNHLY; CDR2 reads FYNNEI. This CDR3 has 14 residues. V dropped 5 bases and J dropped 6; count of bases not matched to a gene: 6. The CDR3 is CASSRTGRTQPQHF. The CDR3, as DNA: TGTGCCAGCAGTCGGACAGGGAGGACTCAGCCCCAGCATTTT.

V usage is TRBV29-1 and J usage is TRBJ2-1, with a possible D match to TRBD1 (6 bases). This CDR3 region has 14 residues. V was trimmed by 2 bases and J by 4 bases, leaving 12 bases between them. Germline CDR1 and CDR2: SQVTM and ANQGSEA. CDR3 sequence reads: CSVEYRQVYNEQFF. Written as DNA, the CDR3 is TGCAGCGTTGAATATCGACAGGTGTACAATGAGCAGTTCTTC.

This chain joins TRBV9 and TRBJ2-2; 7 bases map to TRBD2. The CDR3 loop spans 17 amino acids. Trimming removed 0 bases from V and 4 bases from J; junction bases left unmatched: 9. Germline CDR1 and CDR2: SGDLS and YYNGEE. The DNA of the CDR3 is TGTGCCAGCAGCGTAGGGGGAGGGTCAGGGTCCACCGGGGAGCTGTTTTTT. The encoded protein is CASSVGGGSGSTGELFF.

This clone was detected a few times. The J gene is TRBJ2-1, the V gene TRBV18; TRBD2 might be the D (6 bases). Trimming shortened V by 2 bases and J by 7 bases, and 6 bases separated the two germline ends. This CDR3 is 12 amino acids long. Germline V lookup: CDR1 KGHSH, CDR2 LQKENI. DNA of the CDR3: TGTGCCAGCTCACCAGGGGGGAATGAGCAGTTCTTC. Protein product: CASSPGGNEQFF.